The next 22 T cell receptor beta chains were all read from a single sample in a study of cytomegalovirus exposure and HLA in healthy donors. Profiled with immunoSEQ multiplex PCR; TCRdb holds only in-frame clones, not every one. Of 150,000 to 200,000 clones listed, about 90% are singletons. Material for sequencing was PBMCs. These receptors all come from a woman younger than 35 in good health and CMV-seropositive.

The chain carries TRBV19 and TRBJ2-5; TRBD2 is a possible D gene (6 bases). CDR1 LNHDA and CDR2 SQIVND come from the germline V gene (reference sequence). The CDR3 consists of 15 residues. Trimming pared 3 bases from V and 5 bases from J, leaving 16 bases between. The CDR3 coding sequence is TGTGCCAGTAGTATCGGTGGCGGGATTGCGGAGACCCAGTACTTC. Translation gives CASSIGGGIAETQYF.

This clone was counted a few times. The chain uses TRBV4-3 and TRBJ2-2; 8 bases line up with TRBD2. Germline CDR1 and CDR2: LGHNA and YSLEER. This CDR3 region has 16 residues. Losses at the gene ends were 4 bases for V and 7 bases for J; bases not matched to a gene: 11. The CDR3 is CASSPLGREGGGELFF. CDR3 DNA sequence: TGCGCCAGCAGCCCTCTCGGACGGGAGGGAGGCGGGGAGCTGTTTTTT.

The genes are TRBV6-6 and TRBJ2-7; TRBD1 agrees at 8 bases. Germline V gives CDR1 MNHNY, CDR2 SVGAGI (reference sequence). This CDR3 spans 14 amino acids. J was trimmed by 6 bases and V by 2 bases; bases with no gene match: 6. Here the CDR3 reads CASSYGYRGTEQYF. CDR3 DNA sequence: TGTGCCAGCAGTTACGGCTACAGGGGGACCGAGCAGTACTTC.

The chain is built from TRBV7-9 and TRBJ2-3, with D uncertain. CDR3 size: 15 residues. The germline V gene has CDR1 SEHNR and CDR2 FQNEAQ (reference sequence). The V and J ends lost 3 bases and 2 bases respectively, with 12 bases between them. CDR3 region: CASSLLRSATDTQYF. Written as DNA, the CDR3 is TGTGCCAGCAGCTTGCTAAGATCTGCCACAGATACGCAGTATTTT. Supplemented by reference TRBV7-9 and TRBJ2-3, the full variable domain reads DTGVSQNPRHKITKRGQNVTFRCDPISEHNRLYWYRQTLGQGPEFLTYFQNEAQLEKSRLLSDRFSAERPKGSFSTLEIQRTEQGDSAMYLCASSLLRSATDTQYFGPGTRLTVL.

The chain employs TRBV4-3 and TRBJ2-1, with 8 nucleotides matching TRBD2. V dropped 0 bases and J dropped 6; count of bases not matched to a gene: 7. The CDR3 has 16 amino acids. Germline values: CDR1 LGHNA, CDR2 YSLEER. The CDR3 reads CASSQDTGGPGNEQFF. CDR3 sequence (DNA): TGCGCCAGCAGCCAAGATACGGGAGGGCCTGGCAATGAGCAGTTCTTC.

The V and J genes are TRBV15 and TRBJ2-3, with no clear D. Germline V gene data show CDR1 as LNHNV and CDR2 as YYDKDF (reference sequence). CDR3 length equals 13 residues. V was cut by 1 base and J by 2 bases, with 4 bases left in between. In DNA, the CDR3 is TGTGCCACCAGCAGAGGGCCCACAGATACGCAGTATTTT. Protein sequence: CATSRGPTDTQYF. Combining the CDR3 with reference TRBV15 and TRBJ2-3 gives the whole variable domain DAMVIQNPRYQVTQFGKPVTLSCSQTLNHNVMYWYQQKSSQAPKLLFHYYDKDFNNEADTPDNFQSRRPNTSFCFLDIRSPGLGDTAMYLCATSRGPTDTQYFGPGTRLTVL.

This clone was seen a few times. J is TRBJ1-2 and V is TRBV7-8; D ambiguous. The germline V and J ends were trimmed by 0 bases and 7 bases, with 9 bases remaining between them. The CDR3 totals 13 residues. The V gene's germline CDR1 is SGHVS and CDR2 FQNEAQ. The CDR3 protein is CASSLAGLSGYTF. DNA for the CDR3: TGTGCCAGCAGCTTAGCCGGGTTGAGTGGCTACACCTTC.

The V and J genes are TRBV7-6 and TRBJ2-2; 9 bases fit TRBD2. The CDR3 runs 15 residues. Unmatched junction bases numbered 4, after V lost 3 bases and J lost 5 bases. Germline CDR1 reads SGHVS; CDR2 reads FNYEAQ. CDR3 sequence reads: CASSFAGGRTGELFF. The CDR3 bases are TGTGCCAGCAGCTTTGCGGGGGGGCGGACCGGGGAGCTGTTTTTT.

This clone occurred once. The chain combines TRBV7-2 with TRBJ2-1; 10 nucleotides line up with TRBD2. V lost 1 base to trimming and J lost 6 bases; unmatched junction nucleotides: 9. Germline V gene sequence: CDR1 SGHTA, CDR2 FQGNSA. The CDR3 loop spans 17 amino acids. CDR3 sequence reads: CASSLGGAAGGRNEQFF. CDR3 nucleotide sequence: TGTGCCAGCAGCTTAGGTGGGGCAGCGGGAGGGCGCAATGAGCAGTTCTTC.

This chain links TRBV10-3 with TRBJ2-3, with D possibly TRBD2 on 6 matching bases. Germline V gives CDR1 ENHRY, CDR2 SYGVKD. CDR3 length equals 16 residues. V dropped 4 bases and J dropped 2 bases, with 16 bases sitting between them. The CDR3 DNA reads as TGTGCCATCAGTGGGCTAGCGTTAGATAACACAGATACGCAGTATTTT. It codes for CAISGLALDNTDTQYF.

The rearrangement links TRBV5-1 to TRBJ1-2; a weak D match, TRBD1 (5 bases). The CDR3 contains 12 residues. Germline V gene sequence: CDR1 SGHRS, CDR2 YFSETQ. Trimming stripped 4 bases from V and 7 bases from J, with 11 bases between. CDR3 sequence reads: CASSVGTGGYTF. CDR3 nucleotides: TGCGCCAGCAGCGTCGGGACTGGTGGCTACACCTTC.

The CDR3 sequence is CASSLWDVRGEVREQYF. In nucleotides, the CDR3 is TGTGCCAGCAGTTTATGGGACGTCAGGGGAGAGGTGAGGGAGCAGTACTTC. The genes are TRBV27 and TRBJ2-7; possibly TRBD1 for D (6 bases). Germline CDR1 MNHEY, CDR2 SMNVEV (reference sequence). The V end lost 1 base, the J end lost 7 bases, and 23 bases lay between the germline ends. The CDR3 totals 17 residues.

The J gene is TRBJ1-2, the V gene TRBV5-1; D is unresolved. Germline V CDR1 and CDR2: SGHRS, YFSETQ. The CDR3 is made up of 14 amino acids. V was cut by 1 base and J by 0 bases, with 7 bases left in between. The CDR3 nucleotides read TGCGCCAGCAGCTTGTATTCGTCTAACTATGGCTACACCTTC. Translating gives CASSLYSSNYGYTF.

V usage is TRBV6-1 and J usage is TRBJ1-3; D may be TRBD1 (5 bases). Trimming stripped 5 bases from V and 8 bases from J, with 10 bases between. Germline V gene sequence: CDR1 MNHNS, CDR2 SASEGT. The CDR3 is made up of 12 amino acids. CDR3 coding DNA: TGTGCCAGCAGTTTGCAGGGCGACACCATATATTTT. Translating gives CASSLQGDTIYF.

The chain links TRBV7-9 to TRBJ2-1; 10 positions agree with TRBD2. CDR1 and CDR2 from the germline V gene are SEHNR and FQNEAQ (reference sequence). The V segment lost 1 base and the J segment 7 bases; nucleotides outside the gene matches: 1. The CDR3 is 14 amino acids. DNA for the CDR3: TGTGCCAGCAGCTTAGTACTAGCGGGAAATGAGCAGTTCTTC. It encodes CASSLVLAGNEQFF.

The chain has TRBV9 and TRBJ2-7, with 10 bases fitting TRBD1. Trimming took 3 bases from V and 0 from J; bases not matched to a gene: 3. The CDR3 is 15 amino acids. The germline gives CDR1 SGDLS, CDR2 YYNGEE. The CDR3 sequence: CASSDGQGVSYEQYF. The CDR3 region has the DNA TGTGCCAGCAGCGACGGACAGGGGGTCTCCTACGAGCAGTACTTC.

This clone was observed a single time. The V and J genes are TRBV7-2 and TRBJ1-1; TRBD1 aligns across 7 bases. Trimming removed 1 base from V and 11 bases from J; junction bases left unmatched: 7. From germline, CDR1 is SGHTA and CDR2 FQGNSA. CDR3 length: 13 residues. The CDR3 loop reads CASSLGTGRSAFF. The DNA of the CDR3 is TGTGCCAGCAGCTTAGGGACAGGCCGGTCGGCTTTCTTT. Using reference TRBV7-2 and TRBJ1-1 for the parts outside the CDR3, the full variable domain is GAGVSQSPSNKVTEKGKDVELRCDPISGHTALYWYRQSLGQGLEFLIYFQGNSAPDKSGLPSDRFSAERTGGSVSTLTIQRTQQEDSAVYLCASSLGTGRSAFFGQGTRLTVV.

This clone was seen just once. V is TRBV5-1 and J is TRBJ2-7; 8 bases align to TRBD1. V shed 2 bases, J shed 2 bases, and the junction held 6 bases outside the gene matches. The CDR3 covers 15 residues. Looked up from germline, CDR1 is SGHRS and CDR2 is YFSETQ. As DNA, the CDR3 is TGCGCCAGCAGCTTCTCCCGGGACAGGCCCTACGAGCAGTACTTC. Its translation is CASSFSRDRPYEQYF.

This chain connects TRBV9 to TRBJ2-5; the match to TRBD2 covers 9 bases. Trimming removed 2 bases from V and 5 bases from J; junction bases left unmatched: 10. The CDR3 spans 16 residues. Germline V gene sequence: CDR1 SGDLS, CDR2 YYNGEE. The CDR3 nucleotides are TGTGCCAGCAGCGTGTCTAGCGTAGCGGGAGATGAGACCCAGTACTTC. Translating it yields CASSVSSVAGDETQYF.

The CDR3 region is CASSLESWDRPGEQYF. The CDR3 DNA sequence: TGTGCCAGCAGCTTAGAATCGTGGGACAGGCCCGGCGAGCAGTACTTC. The chain combines TRBV7-6 with TRBJ2-7; 8 bases are a match to TRBD1. Trimming cost V 1 base and J 6 bases; bases outside gene matches: 11. This CDR3 is 16 amino acids long. In germline, CDR1 is SGHVS, CDR2 FNYEAQ.

The chain carries TRBV5-1 and TRBJ2-5; 12 bases agree with TRBD2. Germline CDR1 and CDR2: SGHRS and YFSETQ. J lost 5 bases, V lost 4 bases, and 9 bases had no gene match. This CDR3 is built from 16 residues. DNA for the CDR3: TGCGCCAGCAGCCCTAGTCCTGGACTAGCGGGGGAGACCCAGTACTTC. It codes for CASSPSPGLAGETQYF.

The V and J genes are TRBV28 and TRBJ1-1; 7 nucleotides agree with TRBD1. The germline V gene has CDR1 MDHEN and CDR2 SYDVKM. With V trimmed by 10 bases and J by 3 bases, 2 bases remained unmatched. There are 11 residues in the CDR3. The CDR3 region has the DNA TGTGCCACCGACAGGGACACTGAAGCTTTCTTT. Its protein product is CATDRDTEAFF.